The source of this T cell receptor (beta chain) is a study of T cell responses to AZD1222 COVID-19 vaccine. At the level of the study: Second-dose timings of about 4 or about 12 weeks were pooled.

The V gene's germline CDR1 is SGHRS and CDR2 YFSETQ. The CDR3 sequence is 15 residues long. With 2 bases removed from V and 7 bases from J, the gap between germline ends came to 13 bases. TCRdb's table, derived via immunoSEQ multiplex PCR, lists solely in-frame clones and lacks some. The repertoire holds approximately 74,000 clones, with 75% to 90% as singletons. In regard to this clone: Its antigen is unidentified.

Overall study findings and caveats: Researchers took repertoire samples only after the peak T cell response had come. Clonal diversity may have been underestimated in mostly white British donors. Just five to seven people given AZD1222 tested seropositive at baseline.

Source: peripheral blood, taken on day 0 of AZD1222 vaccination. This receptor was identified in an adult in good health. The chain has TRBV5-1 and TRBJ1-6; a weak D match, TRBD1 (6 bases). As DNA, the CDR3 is TGCGCCAGCAGCTTTTCGGGGGCAGGAAATTCACCCCTCCACTTT. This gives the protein CASSFSGAGNSPLHF.